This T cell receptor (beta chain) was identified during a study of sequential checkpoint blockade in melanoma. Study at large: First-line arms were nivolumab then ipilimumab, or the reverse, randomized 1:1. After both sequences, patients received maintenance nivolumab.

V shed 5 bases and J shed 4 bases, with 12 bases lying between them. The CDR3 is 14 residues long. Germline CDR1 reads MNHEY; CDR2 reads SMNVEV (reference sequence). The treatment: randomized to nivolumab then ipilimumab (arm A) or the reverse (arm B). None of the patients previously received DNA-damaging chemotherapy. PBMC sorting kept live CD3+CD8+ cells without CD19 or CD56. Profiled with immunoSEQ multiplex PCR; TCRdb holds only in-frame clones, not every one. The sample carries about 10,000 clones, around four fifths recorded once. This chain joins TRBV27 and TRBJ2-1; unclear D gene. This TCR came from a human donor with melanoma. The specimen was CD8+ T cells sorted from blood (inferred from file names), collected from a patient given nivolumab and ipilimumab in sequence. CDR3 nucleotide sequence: TGTGCCAGCAGTAAAATACCCCTATACAATGAGCAGTTCTTC. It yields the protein CASSKIPLYNEQFF.